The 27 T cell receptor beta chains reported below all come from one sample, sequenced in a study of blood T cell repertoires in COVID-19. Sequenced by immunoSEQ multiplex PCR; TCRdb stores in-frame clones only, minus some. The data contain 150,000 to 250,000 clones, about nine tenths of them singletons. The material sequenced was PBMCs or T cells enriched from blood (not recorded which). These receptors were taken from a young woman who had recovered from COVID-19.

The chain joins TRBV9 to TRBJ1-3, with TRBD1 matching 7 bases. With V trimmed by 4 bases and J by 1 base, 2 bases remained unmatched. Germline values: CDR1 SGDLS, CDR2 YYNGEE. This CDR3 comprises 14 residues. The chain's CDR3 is CASSTTGSGNTIYF. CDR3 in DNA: TGTGCCAGCAGCACGACAGGGTCTGGAAACACCATATATTTT.

This CDR3 is CASSDERTEAFF. CDR3 nucleotides: TGTGCCAGTAGTGACGAGCGGACTGAAGCTTTCTTT. The chain links TRBV19 to TRBJ1-1; no clear D. CDR3 length: 12 amino acids. V shed 5 bases and J shed 5 bases, with 9 bases lying between them. Per germline, CDR1 LNHDA and CDR2 SQIVND (reference sequence).

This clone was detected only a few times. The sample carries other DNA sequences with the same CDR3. CDR3 loop: CASSPARGNSPLHF. The CDR3 region has the DNA TGTGCCAGCTCACCGGCCAGGGGGAATTCACCCCTCCACTTT. The V gene is TRBV18, the J gene TRBJ1-6; 7 bases match TRBD1. From germline, CDR1 is KGHSH and CDR2 LQKENI. The CDR3 is 14 residues long. V shed 3 bases and J 7 bases; nucleotides not matched to a gene: 3.

The CDR3 reads CASSPPGGSTGELFF. CDR3 in DNA: TGTGCCAGCTCACCCCCGGGGGGGAGCACCGGGGAGCTGTTTTTT. The chain uses TRBV18 and TRBJ2-2, with 8 bases identical to TRBD2. V shed 3 bases, J shed 4 bases, and the junction held 4 bases outside the gene matches. Germline V gene lookup returns CDR1 KGHSH and CDR2 LQKENI. The CDR3 is made up of 15 amino acids. The whole variable domain, remainder taken from reference TRBV18 and TRBJ2-2, is NAGVMQNPRHLVRRRGQEARLRCSPMKGHSHVYWYRQLPEEGLKFMVYLQKENIIDESGMPKERFSAEFPKEGPSILRIQQVVRGDSAAYFCASSPPGGSTGELFFGEGSRLTVL.

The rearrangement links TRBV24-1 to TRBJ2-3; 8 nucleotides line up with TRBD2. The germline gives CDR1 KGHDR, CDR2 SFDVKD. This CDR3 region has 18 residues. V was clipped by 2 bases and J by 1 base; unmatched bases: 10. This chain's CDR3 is CATSDSSQAGGRTDTQYF. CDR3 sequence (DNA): TGTGCCACCAGTGATTCCTCCCAGGCGGGGGGTCGCACAGATACGCAGTATTTT.

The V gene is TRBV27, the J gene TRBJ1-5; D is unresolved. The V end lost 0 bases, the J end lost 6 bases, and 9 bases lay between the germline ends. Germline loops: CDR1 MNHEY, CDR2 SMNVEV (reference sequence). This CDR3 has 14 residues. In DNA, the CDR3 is TGTGCCAGCAGTTTATCGGCGACGGGTCAGCCCCAGCATTTT. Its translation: CASSLSATGQPQHF.

The CDR3 spells CASSPGGGYEQYF. The DNA for the CDR3 is TGCGCCAGCAGCCCGGGTGGCGGGTACGAGCAGTACTTC. The V call is TRBV5-1, the J call TRBJ2-7, with D possibly matching TRBD2 (5 bases). The CDR3 has 13 amino acids. From germline, CDR1 is SGHRS and CDR2 YFSETQ. The germline V and J ends were trimmed by 4 bases and 4 bases, with 12 bases remaining between them. The full variable domain, its missing parts supplied by reference TRBV5-1 and TRBJ2-7, is KAGVTQTPRYLIKTRGQQVTLSCSPISGHRSVSWYQQTPGQGLQFLFEYFSETQRNKGNFPGRFSGRQFSNSRSEMNVSTLELGDSALYLCASSPGGGYEQYFGPGTRLTVT.

Written as DNA, the CDR3 is TGTGCCAGCAGCTTTCAAGGGGAAGTTCAGCCCCAGCATTTT. This gives the protein CASSFQGEVQPQHF. J is TRBJ1-5 and V is TRBV7-9; a possible D gene is TRBD1 (5 bases). This CDR3 region has 14 residues. The germline V gene has CDR1 SEHNR and CDR2 FQNEAQ (reference sequence). V lost 3 bases, J lost 6 bases, and 12 bases lay in between.

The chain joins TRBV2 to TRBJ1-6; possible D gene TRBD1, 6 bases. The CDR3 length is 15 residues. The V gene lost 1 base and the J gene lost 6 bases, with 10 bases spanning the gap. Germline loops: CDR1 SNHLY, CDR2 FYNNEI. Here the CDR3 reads CASSEEQGSNSPLHF. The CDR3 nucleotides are TGTGCCAGCAGTGAAGAACAGGGCAGTAATTCACCCCTCCACTTT.

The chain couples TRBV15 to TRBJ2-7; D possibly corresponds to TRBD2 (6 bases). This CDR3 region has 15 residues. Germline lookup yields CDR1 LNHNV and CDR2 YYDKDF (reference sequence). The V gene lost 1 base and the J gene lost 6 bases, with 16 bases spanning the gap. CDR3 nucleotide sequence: TGTGCCACCAGCAGAGGAAGGGGCGCGGGGAGCGAGCAGTACTTC. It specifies CATSRGRGAGSEQYF.

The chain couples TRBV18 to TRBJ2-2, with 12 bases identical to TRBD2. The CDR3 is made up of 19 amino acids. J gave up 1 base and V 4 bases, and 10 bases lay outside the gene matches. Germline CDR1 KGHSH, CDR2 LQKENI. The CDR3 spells CASSQGLAGTFGNTGELFF. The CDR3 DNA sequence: TGTGCCAGCTCACAAGGACTAGCGGGAACTTTTGGGAACACCGGGGAGCTGTTTTTT. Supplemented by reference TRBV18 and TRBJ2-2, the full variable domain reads NAGVMQNPRHLVRRRGQEARLRCSPMKGHSHVYWYRQLPEEGLKFMVYLQKENIIDESGMPKERFSAEFPKEGPSILRIQQVVRGDSAAYFCASSQGLAGTFGNTGELFFGEGSRLTVL.

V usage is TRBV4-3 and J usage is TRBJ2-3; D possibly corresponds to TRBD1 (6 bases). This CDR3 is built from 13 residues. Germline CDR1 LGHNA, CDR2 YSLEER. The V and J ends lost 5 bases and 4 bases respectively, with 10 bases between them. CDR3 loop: CASSDPGADTQYF. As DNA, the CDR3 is TGCGCCAGCAGCGACCCAGGGGCAGATACGCAGTATTTT.

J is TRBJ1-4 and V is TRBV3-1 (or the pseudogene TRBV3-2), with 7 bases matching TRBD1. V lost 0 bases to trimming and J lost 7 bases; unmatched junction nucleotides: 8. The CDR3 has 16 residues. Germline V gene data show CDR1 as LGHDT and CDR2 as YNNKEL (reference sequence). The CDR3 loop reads CASSQDRRGQGEKLFF. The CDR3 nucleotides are TGTGCCAGCAGCCAAGATCGGAGGGGGCAGGGTGAAAAACTGTTTTTT.

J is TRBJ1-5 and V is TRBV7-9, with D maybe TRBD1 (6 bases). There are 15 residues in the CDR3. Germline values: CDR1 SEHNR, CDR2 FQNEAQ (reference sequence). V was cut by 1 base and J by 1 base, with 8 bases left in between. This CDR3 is CASSLVGQSNQPQHF. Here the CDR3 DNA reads TGTGCCAGCAGCTTAGTGGGACAAAGCAATCAGCCCCAGCATTTT.

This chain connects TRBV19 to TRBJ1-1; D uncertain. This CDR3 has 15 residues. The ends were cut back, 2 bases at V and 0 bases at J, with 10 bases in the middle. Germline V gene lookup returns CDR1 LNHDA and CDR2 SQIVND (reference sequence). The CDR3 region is CASSISGVLNTEAFF. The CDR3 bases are TGTGCCAGTAGTATAAGCGGAGTCTTGAACACTGAAGCTTTCTTT.

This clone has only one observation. DNA of the CDR3: TGTGCCACCGGGACTAGCGGGAGTACGTATACGCAGTATTTT. Translation gives CATGTSGSTYTQYF. V gene TRBV3-1 (or the pseudogene TRBV3-2) combines with J gene TRBJ2-3; TRBD2 matches 14 bases. The length of the CDR3 is 14 residues. After removal of 10 bases from V and 7 bases from J, the junction contained 7 bases not matched to a gene. CDR1 is LGHDT and CDR2 is YNNKEL in the germline V gene (reference sequence).

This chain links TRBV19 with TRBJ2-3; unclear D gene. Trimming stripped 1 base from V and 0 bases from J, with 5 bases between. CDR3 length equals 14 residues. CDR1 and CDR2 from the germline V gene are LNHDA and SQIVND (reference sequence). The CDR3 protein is CASSIGASTDTQYF. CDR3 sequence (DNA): TGTGCCAGTAGTATAGGGGCTAGCACAGATACGCAGTATTTT.

The CDR3 is CASSYSPSGLRNQPQHF. The CDR3 nucleotides are TGTGCCAGCAGTTACTCGCCCTCAGGGCTAAGGAATCAGCCCCAGCATTTT. The chain joins TRBV6-2 or TRBV6-3 to TRBJ1-5; TRBD1 is a possible D gene (5 bases). The germline gives CDR1 MNHEY, CDR2 SVGEGT. This CDR3 is built from 17 residues. Trimming stripped 0 bases from V and 4 bases from J, with 16 bases between.

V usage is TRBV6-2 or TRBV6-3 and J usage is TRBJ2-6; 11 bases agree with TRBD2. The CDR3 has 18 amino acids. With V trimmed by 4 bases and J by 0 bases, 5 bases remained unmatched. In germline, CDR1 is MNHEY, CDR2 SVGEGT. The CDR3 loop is CASSLTSGTLSGANVLTF. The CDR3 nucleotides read TGTGCCAGCAGTTTGACTAGCGGGACCCTCTCTGGGGCCAACGTCCTGACTTTC.

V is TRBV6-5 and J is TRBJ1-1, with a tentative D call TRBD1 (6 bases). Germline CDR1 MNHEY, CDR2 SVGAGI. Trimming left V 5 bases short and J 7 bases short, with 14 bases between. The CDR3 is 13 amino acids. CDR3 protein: CASSRNRVGEAFF. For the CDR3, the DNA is TGTGCCAGCAGTCGGAACAGGGTTGGTGAAGCTTTCTTT.

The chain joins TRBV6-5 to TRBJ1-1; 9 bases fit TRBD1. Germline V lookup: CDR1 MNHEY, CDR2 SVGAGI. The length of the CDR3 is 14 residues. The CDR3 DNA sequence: TGTGTTTCCGGGACAGGGATAGGAAGCACTGAAGCTTTCTTT. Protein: CVSGTGIGSTEAFF.

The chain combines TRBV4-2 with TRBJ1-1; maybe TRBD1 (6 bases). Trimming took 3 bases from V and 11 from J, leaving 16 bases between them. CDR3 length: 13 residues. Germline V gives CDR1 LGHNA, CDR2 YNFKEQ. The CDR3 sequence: CASSHSGAVEAFF. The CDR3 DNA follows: TGTGCCAGCAGCCACTCAGGGGCGGTTGAGGCTTTCTTT.

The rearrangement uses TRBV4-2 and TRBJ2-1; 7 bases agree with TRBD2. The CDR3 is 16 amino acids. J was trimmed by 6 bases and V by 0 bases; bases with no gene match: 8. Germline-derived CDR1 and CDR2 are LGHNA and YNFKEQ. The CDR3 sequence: CASSQEIGGYGNEQFF. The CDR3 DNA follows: TGTGCCAGCAGCCAAGAGATCGGGGGGTATGGCAATGAGCAGTTCTTC.

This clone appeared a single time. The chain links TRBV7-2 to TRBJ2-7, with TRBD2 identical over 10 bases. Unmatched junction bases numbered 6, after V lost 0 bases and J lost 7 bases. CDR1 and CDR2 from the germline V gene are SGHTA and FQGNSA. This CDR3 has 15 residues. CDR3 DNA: TGTGCCAGCAGCTTAGCCCTAGCGGGAGCGGGTGAGCAGTACTTC. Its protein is CASSLALAGAGEQYF.

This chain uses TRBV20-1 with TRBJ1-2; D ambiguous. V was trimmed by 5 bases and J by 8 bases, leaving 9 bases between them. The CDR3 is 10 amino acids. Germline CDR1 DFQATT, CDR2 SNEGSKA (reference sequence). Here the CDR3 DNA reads TGCAGTGCTGGCGGGGTGGGCTACACCTTC. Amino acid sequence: CSAGGVGYTF.

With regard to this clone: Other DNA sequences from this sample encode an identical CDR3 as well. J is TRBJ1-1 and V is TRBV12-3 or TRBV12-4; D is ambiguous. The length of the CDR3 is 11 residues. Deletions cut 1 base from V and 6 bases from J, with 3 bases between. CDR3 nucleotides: TGTGCCAGCAGTTTAGGGCCTGAAGCTTTCTTT. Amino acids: CASSLGPEAFF.

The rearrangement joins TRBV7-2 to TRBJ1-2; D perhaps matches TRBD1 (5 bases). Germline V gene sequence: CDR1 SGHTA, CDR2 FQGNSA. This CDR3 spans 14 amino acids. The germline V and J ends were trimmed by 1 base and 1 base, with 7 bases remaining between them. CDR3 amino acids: CASSLDRINYGYTF. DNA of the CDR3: TGTGCCAGCAGCTTAGACAGGATTAACTATGGCTACACCTTC.